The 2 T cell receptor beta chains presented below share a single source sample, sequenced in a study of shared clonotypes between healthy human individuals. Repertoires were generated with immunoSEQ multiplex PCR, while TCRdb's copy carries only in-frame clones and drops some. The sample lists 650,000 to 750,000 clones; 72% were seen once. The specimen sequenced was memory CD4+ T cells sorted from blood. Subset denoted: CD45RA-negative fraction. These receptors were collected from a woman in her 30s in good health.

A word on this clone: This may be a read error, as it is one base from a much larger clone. CDR3 amino acids: CASSYSTNTEAFF. For the CDR3, the DNA is TGTGCCAGCAGTTACTCGACGAACACTGAAGCTTTCTTT. V is TRBV6-5 and J is TRBJ1-1; no definite D call. Trimming left V 0 bases short and J 1 base short, with 3 bases between. The length of the CDR3 is 13 residues. Germline values: CDR1 MNHEY, CDR2 SVGAGI.

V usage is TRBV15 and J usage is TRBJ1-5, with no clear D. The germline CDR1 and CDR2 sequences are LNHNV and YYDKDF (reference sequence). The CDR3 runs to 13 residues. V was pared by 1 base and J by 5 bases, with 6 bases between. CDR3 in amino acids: CATSRAADQPQHF. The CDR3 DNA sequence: TGTGCCACCAGCAGAGCTGCCGATCAGCCCCAGCATTTT.